These 5 T cell receptor beta chains share one sample of origin, sequenced in a study of T-cell memory formation after mild COVID-19. TCRdb reanalysed the 5' RACE reads using MiXCR and keeps one entry per CDR3 protein. The table includes tens of thousands of distinct CDR3 sequences, 13% detected once. Sample: PBMCs or a T cell subset sorted from them (not recorded which). The receptors shown here come from an adult woman who had mild COVID-19 (a few samples of this study predate the infection). Cell type and time point are not known.

This clonotype was detected only a few times. The rearrangement links TRBV5-6 to TRBJ2-2; D is perhaps TRBD1 (6 bases). V was cut by 5 bases and J by 1 base, with 9 bases left in between. The CDR3 sequence is 14 residues long. Germline CDR1 and CDR2: SGHDT and YYEEEE. DNA for the CDR3: TGTGCCAGCAGTTCGGACAGGAACACCGGGGAGCTGTTTTTT. This codes for CASSSDRNTGELFF.

This rearrangement joins TRBV2 to TRBJ1-5; possibly TRBD1 for D (6 bases). Trimming left V 6 bases short and J 4 bases short, with 10 bases between. Germline-derived CDR1 and CDR2 are SNHLY and FYNNEI. CDR3 length: 13 amino acids. The CDR3 DNA reads TGTGCCAGCAGGGACACAGGGAATCAGCCCCAGCATTTT. It is translated as CASRDTGNQPQHF. The full variable domain, completed using reference TRBV2 and TRBJ1-5, is EPEVTQTPSHQVTQMGQEVILRCVPISNHLYFYWYRQILGQKVEFLVSFYNNEISEKSEIFDDQFSVERPDGSNFTLKIRSTKLEDSAMYFCASRDTGNQPQHFGDGTRLSIL.

The chain has TRBV6-5 and TRBJ2-1, with D tentatively TRBD1 or TRBD2 (5 bases each). Germline CDR1 is MNHEY and CDR2 is SVGAGI. CDR3 length: 12 residues. Trimming cost V 4 bases and J 8 bases, with 9 bases left between them. The CDR3 DNA follows: TGTGCCAGCAGTTTATTGGGGGATGAGCAGTTCTTC. This translates into CASSLLGDEQFF.

This clonotype was counted at least ten times. This chain connects TRBV20-1 to TRBJ2-1; 7 bases are shared with TRBD2. Germline assignment: CDR1 DFQATT and CDR2 SNEGSKA (reference sequence). The CDR3 is made up of 16 amino acids. The trim removed 2 bases at V and 3 bases at J, leaving 10 bases unmatched. The CDR3 here is CSARPTRLAGYNEQFF. The CDR3, as DNA: TGCAGTGCTAGACCGACCCGACTAGCTGGCTACAATGAGCAGTTCTTC.

The chain has TRBV7-9 and TRBJ1-4, with D perhaps matching TRBD1 (5 bases). The CDR3 contains 17 residues. Germline V gene lookup returns CDR1 SEHNR and CDR2 FQNEAQ (reference sequence). V was shortened by 4 bases and J by 0 bases, with 15 bases between the two germline ends. The CDR3 sequence is CASSSGEKGPTNEKLFF. Here the CDR3 DNA reads TGTGCCAGCAGCTCGGGGGAGAAGGGTCCAACTAATGAAAAACTGTTTTTT.